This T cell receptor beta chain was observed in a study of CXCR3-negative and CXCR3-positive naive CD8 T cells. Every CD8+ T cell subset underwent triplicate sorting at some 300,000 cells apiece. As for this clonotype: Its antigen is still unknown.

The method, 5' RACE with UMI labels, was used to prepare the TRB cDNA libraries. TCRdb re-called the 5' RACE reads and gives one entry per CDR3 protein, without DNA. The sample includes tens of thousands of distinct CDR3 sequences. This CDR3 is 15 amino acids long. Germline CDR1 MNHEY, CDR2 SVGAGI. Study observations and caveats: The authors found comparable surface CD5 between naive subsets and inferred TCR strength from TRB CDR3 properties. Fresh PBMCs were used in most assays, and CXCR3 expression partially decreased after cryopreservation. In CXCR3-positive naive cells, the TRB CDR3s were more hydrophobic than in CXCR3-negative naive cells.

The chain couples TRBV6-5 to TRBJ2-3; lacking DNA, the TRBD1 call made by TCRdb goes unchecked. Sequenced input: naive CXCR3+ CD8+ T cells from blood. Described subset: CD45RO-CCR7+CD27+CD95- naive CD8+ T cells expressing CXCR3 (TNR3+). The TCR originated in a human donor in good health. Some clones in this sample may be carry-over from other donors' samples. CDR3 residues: CAGRVVTPPTDTQYF.